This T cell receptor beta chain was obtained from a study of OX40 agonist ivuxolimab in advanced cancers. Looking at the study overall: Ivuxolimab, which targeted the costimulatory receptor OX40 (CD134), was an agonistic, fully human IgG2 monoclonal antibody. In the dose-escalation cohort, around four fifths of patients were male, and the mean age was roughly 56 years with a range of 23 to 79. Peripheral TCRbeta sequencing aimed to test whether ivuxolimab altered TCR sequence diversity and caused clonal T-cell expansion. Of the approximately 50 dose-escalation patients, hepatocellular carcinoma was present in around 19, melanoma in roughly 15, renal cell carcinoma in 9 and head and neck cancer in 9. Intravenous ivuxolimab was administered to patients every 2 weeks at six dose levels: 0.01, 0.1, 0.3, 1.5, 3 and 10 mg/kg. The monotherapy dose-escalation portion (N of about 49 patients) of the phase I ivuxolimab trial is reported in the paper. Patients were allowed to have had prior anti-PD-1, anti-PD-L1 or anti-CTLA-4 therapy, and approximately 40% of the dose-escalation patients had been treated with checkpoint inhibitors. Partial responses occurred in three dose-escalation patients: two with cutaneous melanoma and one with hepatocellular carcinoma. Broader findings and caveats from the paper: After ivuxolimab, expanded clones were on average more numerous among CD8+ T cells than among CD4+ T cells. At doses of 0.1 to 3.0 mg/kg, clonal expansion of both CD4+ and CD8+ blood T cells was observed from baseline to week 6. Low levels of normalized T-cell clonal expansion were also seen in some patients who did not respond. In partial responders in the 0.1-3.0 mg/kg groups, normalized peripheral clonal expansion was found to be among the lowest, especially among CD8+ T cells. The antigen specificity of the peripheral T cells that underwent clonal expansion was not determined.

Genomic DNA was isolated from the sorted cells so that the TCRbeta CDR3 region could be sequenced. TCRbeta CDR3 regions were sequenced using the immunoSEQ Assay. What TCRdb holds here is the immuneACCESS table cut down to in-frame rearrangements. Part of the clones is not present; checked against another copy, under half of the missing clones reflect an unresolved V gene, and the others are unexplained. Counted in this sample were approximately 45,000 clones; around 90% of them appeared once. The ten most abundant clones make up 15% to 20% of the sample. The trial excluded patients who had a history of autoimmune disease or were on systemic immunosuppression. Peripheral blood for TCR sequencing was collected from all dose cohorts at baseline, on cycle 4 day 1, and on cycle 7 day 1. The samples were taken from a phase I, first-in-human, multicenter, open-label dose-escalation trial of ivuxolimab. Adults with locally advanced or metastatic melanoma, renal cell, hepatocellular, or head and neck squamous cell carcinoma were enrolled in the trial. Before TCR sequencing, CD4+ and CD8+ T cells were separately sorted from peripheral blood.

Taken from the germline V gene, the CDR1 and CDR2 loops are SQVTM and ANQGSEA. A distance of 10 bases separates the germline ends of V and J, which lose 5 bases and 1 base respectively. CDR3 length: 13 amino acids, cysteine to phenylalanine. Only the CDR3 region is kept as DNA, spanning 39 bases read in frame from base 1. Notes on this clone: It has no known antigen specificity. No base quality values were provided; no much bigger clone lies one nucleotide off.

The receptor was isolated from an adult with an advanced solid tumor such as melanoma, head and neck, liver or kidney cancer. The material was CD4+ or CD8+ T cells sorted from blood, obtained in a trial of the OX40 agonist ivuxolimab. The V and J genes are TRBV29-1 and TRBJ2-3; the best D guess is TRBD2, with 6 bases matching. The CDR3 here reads CSVHSGGTDTQYF. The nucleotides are TGCAGCGTTCATTCGGGGGGCACAGATACGCAGTATTTT.